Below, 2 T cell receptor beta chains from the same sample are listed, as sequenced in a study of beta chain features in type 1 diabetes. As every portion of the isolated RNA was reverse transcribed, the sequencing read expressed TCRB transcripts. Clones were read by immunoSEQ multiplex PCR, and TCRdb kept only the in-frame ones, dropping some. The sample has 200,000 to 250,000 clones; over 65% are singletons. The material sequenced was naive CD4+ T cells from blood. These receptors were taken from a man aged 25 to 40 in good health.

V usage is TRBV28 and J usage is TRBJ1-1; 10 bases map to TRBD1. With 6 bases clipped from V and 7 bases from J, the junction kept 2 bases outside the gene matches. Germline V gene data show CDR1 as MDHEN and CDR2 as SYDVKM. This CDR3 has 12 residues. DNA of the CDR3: TGTGCCAGCAGGGGACAGGGGCTTGAAGCTTTCTTT. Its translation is CASRGQGLEAFF.

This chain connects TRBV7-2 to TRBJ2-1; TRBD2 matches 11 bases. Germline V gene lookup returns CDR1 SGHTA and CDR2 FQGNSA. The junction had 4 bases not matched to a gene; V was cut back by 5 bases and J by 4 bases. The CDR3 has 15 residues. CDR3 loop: CASSQLAGVYNEQFF. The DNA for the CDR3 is TGTGCCAGCAGCCAACTAGCGGGGGTGTACAATGAGCAGTTCTTC.